The 2 T cell receptor beta chains listed next were all sequenced from one sample in a study of shared clonotypes between healthy human individuals. Assay: immunoSEQ multiplex PCR; the TCRdb copy retains only in-frame clones and omits some. The data contain around 480,000 clones, about 75% of them seen just once; the ten biggest clones take up 9.5% to 15%. Sequencing was carried out using PBMCs. The receptor set was obtained from a woman in her forties in good health. Some clones in this sample may be carry-over from other donors' samples.

The chain links TRBV5-4 to TRBJ2-7; the D gene is possibly TRBD1 (7 bases). Germline values: CDR1 SGHNT, CDR2 YYREEE (reference sequence). The CDR3 consists of 15 residues. Trimming stripped 5 bases from V and 0 bases from J, with 15 bases between. The CDR3 DNA sequence: TGTGCCAGCAGAGACAGGGCGGGGAGCTCCTACGAGCAGTACTTC. It codes for CASRDRAGSSYEQYF. The full variable domain, rest sourced from reference TRBV5-4 and TRBJ2-7, is ETGVTQSPTHLIKTRGQQVTLRCSSQSGHNTVSWYQQALGQGPQFIFQYYREEENGRGNFPPRFSGLQFPNYSSELNVNALELDDSALYLCASRDRAGSSYEQYFGPGTRLTVT.

This clone has just one count. The junction and the germline gene differ at one end; a read error may be behind it. J is TRBJ2-2 and V is TRBV7-2; 10 bases match TRBD2. This CDR3 region has 15 residues. CDR1 is SGHTA and CDR2 is FQGNSA in the germline V gene. The CDR3 nucleotides read TGTGCCAGCAGCGTAGCGGGAGGGAACACCGGGGAGCTGTTTTTT. Its translation is CASSVAGGNTGELFF.